This T cell receptor beta chain emerged from a study of response to subunit inactivated influenza vaccine. CDR3 length equals 13 residues. V was clipped by 1 base and J by 13 bases, with 16 bases between them. TCRdb ran MiXCR on the RT-PCR reads and lists one entry per CDR3 protein. The sample yields hundreds of thousands of distinct CDR3 sequences, roughly 12% seen once. Study conclusions and caveats: The authors suggested that every seasonal influenza vaccination recruits few new T cells.

This clonotype was seen repeatedly, ten times or more. Its target is unknown. The same sample was also studied in work on T cells expressing NK-cell markers. This second study notes: The TCR beta cDNA came from 5'RACE template switching with UMIs. Seven donors tested HCMV-seropositive and one tested seronegative among the eight sequenced. In several experiments, an anti-gamma-delta TCR antibody restricted sorting to alpha-beta TCR T cells. There were four donors in whom these clonotypes also led the CD3+CD56-NKG2C+ fraction.

The material was PBMCs from blood, obtained on the day of vaccination. This rearrangement joins TRBV12-3 or TRBV12-4 to TRBJ1-2, with D possibly being TRBD1 (5 bases). The TCR comes from a man aged 50 to 59 who received an inactivated influenza vaccine. CDR3 amino acids: CASSLVGDGVRTF. For the CDR3, the DNA is TGTGCCAGCAGTTTAGTGGGGGACGGAGTTCGCACCTTC.